This record covers a single T cell receptor beta chain. Between the trimmed V and J ends, which lost 6 bases and 7 bases, there was a span of 13 bases. The germline CDR1 and CDR2 sequences are GTSNPN and SVGIG (reference sequence). The CDR3 runs 12 residues. The data were taken from a study of shared T cell receptors in the human thymus. Assay: immunoSEQ multiplex PCR; the TCRdb copy retains only in-frame clones and omits some. The sample holds hundreds of thousands of clones; approximately 90% are singletons and the top ten take 0.01%. These same records also appear under a second study, on human thymus T cells. That investigation notes: Thymus pieces cut out during corrective heart surgery were the tissue that was used. Seemingly biased V and J gene usage marked thymic and blood repertoires.

Sequencing used thymocytes. The receptor was isolated from a boy less than two years old with a congenital heart defect. The chain uses TRBV30 and TRBJ1-5, with D tentatively TRBD1 (5 bases). The CDR3 reads CACCGARQPQHF. CDR3 DNA sequence: TGTGCCTGTTGCGGGGCTCGGCAGCCCCAGCATTTT.